This entry lists 18 T cell receptor beta chains sequenced from one sample in a study of T cell responses to AZD1222 COVID-19 vaccine. TCRdb keeps only in-frame clones here, not all; method: immunoSEQ multiplex PCR. This sample has 150,000 or so clones, with roughly 92% found just once. The sequenced sample was peripheral blood, obtained 28 days after the second AZD1222 dose. These receptors were taken from an adult who received the AZD1222 COVID-19 vaccine.

The sample holds one count of this clone. V gene TRBV18 combines with J gene TRBJ2-7, with TRBD1 matching over 7 bases. The V and J ends lost 4 bases and 0 bases, in that order; junction bases with no gene match: 9. CDR3 length equals 16 residues. The germline V gene has CDR1 KGHSH and CDR2 LQKENI. CDR3 sequence reads: CASSLVQGRNSYEQYF. Here the CDR3 DNA reads TGTGCCAGCTCACTCGTACAGGGGCGTAACTCCTACGAGCAGTACTTC.

V usage is TRBV18 and J usage is TRBJ1-2, with TRBD1 matching 10 bases. Germline loops: CDR1 KGHSH, CDR2 LQKENI. The CDR3 has 15 residues. Trimming cost V 2 bases and J 5 bases; bases outside gene matches: 5. As DNA, the CDR3 is TGTGCCAGCTCACCATTGGACAGGGGGGAATATGGCTACACCTTC. Protein: CASSPLDRGEYGYTF.

The V gene is TRBV30, the J gene TRBJ1-2, with a possible D match to TRBD1 (6 bases). V dropped 2 bases and J dropped 8 bases, with 12 bases sitting between them. Germline V gene lookup returns CDR1 GTSNPN and CDR2 SVGIG (reference sequence). The CDR3 extends over 12 amino acids. The CDR3: CAWSRDIPGYTF. CDR3 nucleotide sequence: TGTGCCTGGAGTCGGGACATCCCCGGCTACACCTTC.

V and J are TRBV29-1 and TRBJ1-1; unclear D gene. CDR1 and CDR2 (germline): SQVTM, ANQGSEA. V lost 4 bases and J lost 6, with 6 bases in between. The CDR3 contains 10 residues. The CDR3 region has the DNA TGCAGCGTTGGAAGGCCTGAAGCTTTCTTT. This sequence encodes CSVGRPEAFF.

The J gene is TRBJ2-7, the V gene TRBV3-1 (or the pseudogene TRBV3-2), with 12 bases aligning to TRBD2. The V segment lost 4 bases and the J segment 1 base; nucleotides outside the gene matches: 2. CDR1 LGHDT and CDR2 YNNKEL come from the germline V gene (reference sequence). CDR3 length: 15 amino acids. The CDR3 region is CASSPGLAGSYEQYF. The CDR3 DNA is TGTGCCAGCAGCCCCGGACTAGCGGGATCCTACGAGCAGTACTTC.

The chain has TRBV5-5 and TRBJ2-7; 8 nucleotides align to TRBD1. The CDR3 has 13 residues. Trimming took 6 bases from V and 2 from J; bases not matched to a gene: 4. From germline, CDR1 is SGHKS and CDR2 YYEKEE (reference sequence). This CDR3 is CASTGGYAYEQYF. The CDR3 DNA follows: TGTGCCAGCACAGGGGGCTATGCCTACGAGCAGTACTTC.

The chain has TRBV15 and TRBJ1-1; D is perhaps TRBD1 (6 bases). Germline V gene data show CDR1 as LNHNV and CDR2 as YYDKDF (reference sequence). This CDR3 is 14 amino acids long. V was clipped by 3 bases and J by 5 bases, with 13 bases between them. The CDR3, as DNA: TGTGCCACCAGCAGGCGTGGGGGCGAGACTGAAGCTTTCTTT. Encoded protein: CATSRRGGETEAFF.

This sequence joins TRBV19 and TRBJ2-1; TRBD2 might be the D (5 bases). Trimming cost V 3 bases and J 2 bases, with 11 bases left between them. The CDR3 extends over 15 amino acids. In germline, CDR1 is LNHDA, CDR2 SQIVND (reference sequence). CDR3 coding DNA: TGTGCCAGTAGTATCCTAGCCCTCCCCTACAATGAGCAGTTCTTC. This sequence encodes CASSILALPYNEQFF. The variable domain in full, completed from reference TRBV19 and TRBJ2-1, reads DGGITQSPKYLFRKEGQNVTLSCEQNLNHDAMYWYRQDPGQGLRLIYYSQIVNDFQKGDIAEGYSVSREKKESFPLTVTSAQKNPTAFYLCASSILALPYNEQFFGPGTRLTVL.

This chain links TRBV10-3 with TRBJ2-5; 13 nucleotides match TRBD2. V dropped 4 bases and J dropped 2; count of bases not matched to a gene: 1. Germline-derived CDR1 and CDR2 are ENHRY and SYGVKD. CDR3 length: 15 residues. CDR3 nucleotide sequence: TGTGCCATCAGTGGGGGACTAGCGGGACAAGAGACCCAGTACTTC. This sequence encodes CAISGGLAGQETQYF.

The chain carries TRBV19 and TRBJ1-2; D might be TRBD1 (5 bases). This CDR3 contains 14 residues. Trimming shortened V by 5 bases and J by 4 bases, and 14 bases separated the two germline ends. Germline assignment: CDR1 LNHDA and CDR2 SQIVND (reference sequence). CDR3 in DNA: TGTGCCAGTAGTTCTCTTCGGGGGAGCTATGGCTACACCTTC. Protein: CASSSLRGSYGYTF. The whole variable domain, filled in from reference TRBV19 and TRBJ1-2, reads DGGITQSPKYLFRKEGQNVTLSCEQNLNHDAMYWYRQDPGQGLRLIYYSQIVNDFQKGDIAEGYSVSREKKESFPLTVTSAQKNPTAFYLCASSSLRGSYGYTFGSGTRLTVV.

The chain combines TRBV27 with TRBJ1-5; tentatively, D is TRBD1 (6 bases). Trimming took off 0 bases at V and 6 bases at J, with 12 bases between the two ends. The CDR3 is 15 residues long. The germline gives CDR1 MNHEY, CDR2 SMNVEV (reference sequence). CDR3 sequence reads: CASSLSTDSTQPQHF. The DNA for the CDR3 is TGTGCCAGCAGTTTATCAACGGACAGTACTCAGCCCCAGCATTTT.

This chain joins TRBV23-1 and TRBJ2-7; TRBD2 might be the D (5 bases). TRBV23-1 is noted as an ORF with a role that remains uncertain. CDR3 length: 9 residues. Trimming removed 10 bases from V and 7 bases from J, with 8 bases in between. The CDR3 nucleotides are TGCGCCACCTCGGGGGAGCAGTACTTC. It codes for CATSGEQYF.

The chain recombines TRBV6-5 with TRBJ1-2; 7 nucleotides line up with TRBD1. V dropped 4 bases and J dropped 4; count of bases not matched to a gene: 6. The CDR3 length is 14 residues. CDR1 and CDR2 (germline): MNHEY, SVGAGI. Here the CDR3 reads CASSSRQGAYGYTF. The CDR3 DNA follows: TGTGCCAGCAGTTCAAGACAGGGTGCCTATGGCTACACCTTC.

This clone was seen more than once but under ten times. The chain employs TRBV3-1 (or the pseudogene TRBV3-2) and TRBJ2-7; no firm D call. Germline V gene data show CDR1 as LGHDT and CDR2 as YNNKEL (reference sequence). V gave up 0 bases and J gave up 6 bases, with 3 bases separating them. This CDR3 is built from 11 residues. CDR3 sequence: CASSQDFEQYF. The CDR3 DNA reads TGTGCCAGCAGCCAAGATTTCGAGCAGTACTTC.

J is TRBJ2-7 and V is TRBV6-2 or TRBV6-3; TRBD1 aligns across 7 bases. Losses at the gene ends were 6 bases for V and 5 bases for J; bases not matched to a gene: 7. CDR1 and CDR2 from the germline V gene are MNHEY and SVGEGT. The CDR3 has 13 residues. CDR3 protein: CASSRQGRDEQYF. CDR3 bases: TGTGCCAGCAGCCGACAGGGAAGGGACGAGCAGTACTTC.

This sequence joins TRBV6-5 and TRBJ2-7; 9 nucleotides line up with TRBD2. V dropped 2 bases and J dropped 6; count of bases not matched to a gene: 5. This CDR3 has 14 amino acids. Germline-derived CDR1 and CDR2 are MNHEY and SVGAGI. CDR3: CASSYGIAGVEQYF. In nucleotides, the CDR3 is TGTGCCAGCAGTTACGGGATAGCGGGAGTCGAGCAGTACTTC.

The V gene is TRBV19, the J gene TRBJ1-1, with TRBD1 matching 7 bases. The V gene's germline CDR1 is LNHDA and CDR2 SQIVND (reference sequence). CDR3 length: 14 amino acids. V was pared by 3 bases and J by 0 bases, with 1 base of the junction left unmatched. The CDR3 DNA is TGTGCCAGTAGTATGACAGGGCTGAACACTGAAGCTTTCTTT. Its translation is CASSMTGLNTEAFF.

This clone has only a few counts. V is TRBV7-6 and J is TRBJ1-3; 7 nucleotides align to TRBD1. The CDR3 runs to 19 residues. Germline trimming cut 5 bases from V and 2 bases from J; bases unmatched to any gene: 18. Germline lookup yields CDR1 SGHVS and CDR2 FNYEAQ. Here the CDR3 DNA reads TGTGCCAGCAGCCATAATGCGCCAATAAGGGGGCTGACTGGAAACACCATATATTTT. Its protein is CASSHNAPIRGLTGNTIYF.